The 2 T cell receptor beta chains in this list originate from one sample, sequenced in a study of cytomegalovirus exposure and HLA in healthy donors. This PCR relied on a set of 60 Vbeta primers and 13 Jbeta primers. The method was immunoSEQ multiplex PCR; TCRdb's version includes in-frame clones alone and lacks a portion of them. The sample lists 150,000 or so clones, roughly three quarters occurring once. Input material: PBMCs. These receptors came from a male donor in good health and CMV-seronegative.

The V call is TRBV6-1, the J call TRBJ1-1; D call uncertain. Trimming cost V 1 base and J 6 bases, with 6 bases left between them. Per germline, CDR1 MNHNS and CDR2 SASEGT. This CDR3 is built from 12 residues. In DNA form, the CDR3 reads TGTGCCAGCAGTGAAGGAGGATCTGAAGCTTTCTTT. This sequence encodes CASSEGGSEAFF.

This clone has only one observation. The CDR3 DNA is TGCGCCAGCAGCCCACGGACAGGGGGTAGGAGTGAAAAACTGTTTTTT. The encoded protein is CASSPRTGGRSEKLFF. The J gene is TRBJ1-4, the V gene TRBV5-1; 10 bases map to TRBD1. V lost 4 bases and J lost 7; bases outside the gene matches: 10. The CDR3 length is 16 residues. Germline CDR1 reads SGHRS; CDR2 reads YFSETQ.